Shown below are 8 T cell receptor beta chains from a single sample sequenced in a study of lymphopenia after photon versus proton radiotherapy. The table came from immunoSEQ multiplex PCR; TCRdb's copy has only in-frame clones and leaves some out. The table has more than 15,000 clones, roughly 86% seen once. This sample comprised peripheral blood, obtained from a patient treated with photon-based radiotherapy. These receptors were obtained from a woman aged 50 to 60 with pancreatic cancer.

The chain joins TRBV28 to TRBJ1-3; weak D call: TRBD1 (5 bases). The CDR3 contains 13 residues. Per germline, CDR1 MDHEN and CDR2 SYDVKM. Trimming took off 8 bases at V and 10 bases at J, with 18 bases between the two ends. This chain's CDR3 is CASRSGAPTTIYF. CDR3 bases: TGTGCCAGCCGATCCGGGGCCCCCACTACCATATATTTT.

The rearrangement uses TRBV28 and TRBJ1-2, with 9 bases identical to TRBD1. CDR1 MDHEN and CDR2 SYDVKM come from the germline V gene. V dropped 6 bases and J dropped 7; count of bases not matched to a gene: 6. CDR3 size: 13 residues. The CDR3 spells CASRRDRVVGYTF. In nucleotides, the CDR3 is TGTGCCAGCAGGCGGGACAGGGTCGTTGGCTACACCTTC.

A few counts support this clone. The chain uses TRBV9 and TRBJ2-1; 7 bases match TRBD2. The CDR3 contains 14 residues. From germline, CDR1 is SGDLS and CDR2 YYNGEE. V lost 2 bases to trimming and J lost 3 bases; unmatched junction nucleotides: 2. The CDR3 DNA is TGTGCCAGCAGCGTGCGGGGGAACTACAATGAGCAGTTCTTC. Translation gives CASSVRGNYNEQFF.

The chain couples TRBV27 to TRBJ1-5; 10 bases agree with TRBD1. CDR3 length: 13 residues. V lost 10 bases to trimming and J lost 4 bases; unmatched junction nucleotides: 4. Germline-derived CDR1 and CDR2 are MNHEY and SMNVEV (reference sequence). CDR3 loop: CATGTGANQPQHF. The CDR3 region has the DNA TGTGCCACCGGGACAGGGGCGAATCAGCCCCAGCATTTT.

The rearrangement joins TRBV11-3 to TRBJ2-1; D assignment may be TRBD1 or TRBD2 (6 bases each). Germline lookup yields CDR1 SGHNT and CDR2 YENEEA. The V gene lost 2 bases and the J gene lost 6 bases, with 11 bases spanning the gap. The CDR3 totals 14 residues. The CDR3 region has the DNA TGTGCCAGCAGCTTAACGGGGGCCGGCAATGAGCAGTTCTTC. Translation: CASSLTGAGNEQFF.

The V call is TRBV9, the J call TRBJ1-1; D gene unclear. V was shortened by 6 bases and J by 2 bases, with 5 bases between the two germline ends. The length of the CDR3 is 11 residues. Germline CDR1 SGDLS, CDR2 YYNGEE. The CDR3 nucleotides are TGTGCCAGCACAATAAACACTGAAGCTTTCTTT. Encoded protein: CASTINTEAFF.

The chain is built from TRBV27 and TRBJ2-7; D is possibly TRBD2 (6 bases). Between the trimmed V and J ends, which lost 9 bases and 4 bases, there was a span of 19 bases. The V gene's germline CDR1 is MNHEY and CDR2 SMNVEV (reference sequence). The CDR3 sequence is 14 residues long. The DNA for the CDR3 is TGTGCCAGTCGACGGGAGTTGAGTAGTTACGAGCAGTACTTC. This translates into CASRRELSSYEQYF.

This chain uses TRBV5-6 with TRBJ2-3; either TRBD1 or TRBD2 may fit D (5 bases each). V lost 6 bases and J 6 bases, leaving 11 bases between the germline ends. This CDR3 comprises 12 residues. Per the germline V gene, CDR1 is SGHDT and CDR2 is YYEEEE. CDR3 amino acids: CASKGSRDTQYF. The CDR3 DNA follows: TGTGCCAGCAAGGGGAGTAGGGATACGCAGTATTTT.